This passage covers 22 T cell receptor beta chains from one sample sequenced in a study of spatial heterogeneity in lung cancer. Each CDR3 protein is one row after TCRdb ran MiXCR on the 5' RACE reads. The sample lists some 34,000 distinct CDR3 sequences, less than 9% occurring once. As for time point: sample taken at primary tumor resection. This specimen was PBMCs, taken at surgery. These receptors all stem from a female donor with early-stage non-small cell lung cancer.

This clonotype was detected only a few times. The rearrangement joins TRBV29-1 to TRBJ2-1; maybe TRBD2 (7 bases). The germline gives CDR1 SQVTM, CDR2 ANQGSEA. This CDR3 has 12 residues. The V gene lost 7 bases and the J gene lost 7 bases, with 14 bases spanning the gap. CDR3 protein: CSGRAGANEQFF. The CDR3 nucleotides read TGCAGCGGTAGGGCGGGGGCAAATGAGCAGTTCTTC.

This clonotype was seen at least ten times. CDR3 DNA sequence: TGCAGCGCCCGTGACAGCGGCACTGAAGCTTTCTTT. This translates into CSARDSGTEAFF. The chain carries TRBV29-1 and TRBJ1-1; tentative D call: TRBD1 (5 bases). Germline CDR1 reads SQVTM; CDR2 reads ANQGSEA. CDR3 length equals 12 residues. V was pared by 7 bases and J by 4 bases, with 13 bases between.

This clonotype was seen at least ten times. This chain joins TRBV20-1 and TRBJ2-1, with D tentatively TRBD2 (6 bases). CDR1 and CDR2 (germline): DFQATT, SNEGSKA (reference sequence). Trimming shortened V by 6 bases and J by 4 bases, and 16 bases separated the two germline ends. This CDR3 region has 14 residues. The CDR3 DNA follows: TGCAGTGCCACCCTGGCGGGGATTTACAATGAGCAGTTCTTC. Encoded protein: CSATLAGIYNEQFF.

This clonotype was seen repeatedly, ten times or more. V gene TRBV30 combines with J gene TRBJ2-5; D remains unclear. Between the trimmed V and J ends, which lost 0 bases and 3 bases, there was a span of 8 bases. The CDR3 is 13 residues long. Germline CDR1 reads GTSNPN; CDR2 reads SVGIG (reference sequence). Here the CDR3 reads CAWSVGSKETQYF. CDR3 bases: TGTGCCTGGAGTGTCGGCAGTAAAGAGACCCAGTACTTC.

Concerning this clonotype itself: This may be a read error: a much more frequent sequence differs by one nucleotide. Lacking the conserved final phenylalanine or tryptophan, this CDR3 likely reflects a read error. V usage is TRBV4-1 and J usage is TRBJ1-5; 7 nucleotides agree with TRBD1. Trimming cost V 4 bases and J 2 bases; bases outside gene matches: 11. The V gene's germline CDR1 is MGHRA and CDR2 YSYEKL. This CDR3 spans 17 amino acids. DNA of the CDR3: TGCGCCAGCAGCCGTATACCGACAGGGTTGGGCAATCAGCCCCAGCATCTT. Its protein is CASSRIPTGLGNQPQHL.

The chain has TRBV7-2 and TRBJ2-1, with 7 nucleotides matching TRBD2. The CDR3 spans 13 residues. The V gene end was trimmed by 4 bases and the J gene end by 8 bases; junction bases not matched to a gene: 5. CDR1 and CDR2 (germline): SGHTA, FQGNSA. The CDR3 here is CASSYGGSHEQFF. CDR3 in DNA: TGTGCCAGCAGCTACGGGGGGAGCCATGAGCAGTTCTTC.

The table lists this clonotype with many counts. The rearrangement links TRBV3-1 to TRBJ2-5; D remains ambiguous. V was pared by 1 base and J by 4 bases, with 10 bases between. Germline V gene data show CDR1 as LGHDT and CDR2 as YNNKEL (reference sequence). This CDR3 is 14 amino acids long. The CDR3 DNA reads TGTGCCAGCAGCCAAGCGGACGGACCAGAGACCCAGTACTTC. Amino acids: CASSQADGPETQYF.

This clonotype was detected only a few times. The chain links TRBV5-5 to TRBJ1-2; D call uncertain. The V and J ends lost 7 bases and 8 bases respectively, with 18 bases between them. CDR1 and CDR2 (germline): SGHKS, YYEKEE (reference sequence). CDR3 size: 13 residues. CDR3 sequence (DNA): TGTGCCAGCGCCGCTGGGCCAAGGGAAGGCTACACCTTC. Protein sequence: CASAAGPREGYTF. The variable domain in full, completed from reference TRBV5-5 and TRBJ1-2, reads DAGVTQSPTHLIKTRGQQVTLRCSPISGHKSVSWYQQVLGQGPQFIFQYYEKEERGRGNFPDRFSARQFPNYSSELNVNALLLGDSALYLCASAAGPREGYTFGSGTRLTVV.

This clonotype was detected many times. This chain uses TRBV7-8 with TRBJ2-3; TRBD2 might be the D (6 bases). The CDR3 is 18 amino acids. Deletions cut 5 bases from V and 0 bases from J, with 21 bases between. The germline CDR1 and CDR2 sequences are SGHVS and FQNEAQ. The CDR3 here is CASSPRAGLPRSTDTQYF. The CDR3 DNA sequence: TGTGCCAGCAGCCCCCGGGCGGGACTCCCAAGGAGCACAGATACGCAGTATTTT. The full variable domain, rest sourced from reference TRBV7-8 and TRBJ2-3, is GAGVSQSPRYKVAKRGQDVALRCDPISGHVSLFWYQQALGQGPEFLTYFQNEAQLDKSGLPSDRFFAERPEGSVSTLKIQRTQQEDSAVYLCASSPRAGLPRSTDTQYFGPGTRLTVL.

This clonotype was observed at least ten times. The chain recombines TRBV10-1 with TRBJ2-3; D possibly matches TRBD1 or TRBD2 (5 bases each). Germline CDR1 is WNHNN and CDR2 is SYGVQD (reference sequence). The V and J ends lost 3 bases and 0 bases respectively, with 10 bases between them. The length of the CDR3 is 15 residues. CDR3 in amino acids: CASSEGTASTDTQYF. The CDR3 DNA sequence: TGCGCCAGCAGTGAAGGGACGGCTAGCACAGATACGCAGTATTTT.

About this clonotype itself: This could be a read error, since a much larger clone is one nucleotide away. The chain is built from TRBV6-6 and TRBJ2-1; D is ambiguous. V was pared by 5 bases and J by 9 bases, with 14 bases between. Germline V gene lookup returns CDR1 MNHNY and CDR2 SVGAGI (reference sequence). There are 13 residues in the CDR3. The CDR3 DNA follows: TGTGCCAGCAGTCTGCAGGTCGCCGGTGAGCAGTTCTTC. Amino acid sequence: CASSLQVAGEQFF.

Many counts were recorded for this clonotype. The J gene is TRBJ1-5, the V gene TRBV9, with unresolved D. Per the germline V gene, CDR1 is SGDLS and CDR2 is YYNGEE. V dropped 0 bases and J dropped 5 bases, with 6 bases sitting between them. The CDR3 length is 13 residues. CDR3 bases: TGTGCCAGCAGCGTAGATCCGGATCAGCCCCAGCATTTT. This encodes CASSVDPDQPQHF.

This clonotype was recorded many times. The chain has TRBV11-2 and TRBJ1-1; 7 nucleotides align to TRBD1. With 3 bases clipped from V and 1 base from J, the junction kept 11 bases outside the gene matches. CDR3 length: 17 amino acids. Germline V CDR1 and CDR2: SGHAT, FQNNGV. The CDR3, as DNA: TGTGCCAGCAGCTTGACAGGGCTTAGGCATCGGAACACTGAAGCTTTCTTT. Its protein is CASSLTGLRHRNTEAFF.

This clonotype occurred a few times. This chain connects TRBV7-9 to TRBJ1-1; D gene unclear. This CDR3 is built from 14 residues. The V and J ends lost 5 bases and 1 base respectively, with 11 bases between them. Germline-derived CDR1 and CDR2 are SEHNR and FQNEAQ (reference sequence). The CDR3 DNA sequence: TGTGCCAGCAGCCGTATGACGGGGAACACTGAAGCTTTCTTT. Translating gives CASSRMTGNTEAFF.

The V gene is TRBV6-5, the J gene TRBJ2-3; 13 nucleotides line up with TRBD2. The CDR3 consists of 17 residues. Trimming cost V 6 bases and J 5 bases; bases outside gene matches: 11. CDR1 is MNHEY, CDR2 SVGAGI, per germline. DNA for the CDR3: TGTGCCAGCAGGGGAATGGGACTAGCGGGGAGTATAGATACGCAGTATTTT. Amino acids: CASRGMGLAGSIDTQYF.

In this sample, this clonotype turned up many times. The chain joins TRBV29-1 to TRBJ1-3, with D tentatively TRBD1 (5 bases). V gave up 6 bases and J gave up 4 bases, with 10 bases separating them. From germline, CDR1 is SQVTM and CDR2 ANQGSEA. The CDR3 spans 12 residues. The CDR3 bases are TGCAGCGTGATGACAGCAGGAAACACCATATATTTT. Translation: CSVMTAGNTIYF.

This clonotype has more than one count but fewer than ten. The CDR3, as DNA: TGCGCCAGCAGCTTGTCGCCAGCGGGGACCGGGGAGCTGTTTTTT. This encodes CASSLSPAGTGELFF. This chain links TRBV5-1 with TRBJ2-2; TRBD2 matches 7 bases. The trim removed 1 base at V and 5 bases at J, leaving 5 bases unmatched. Germline assignment: CDR1 SGHRS and CDR2 YFSETQ. This CDR3 region has 15 residues.

This clonotype was picked up a small number of times. CDR3 region: CASSPIQRGASVVYTQYF. Here the CDR3 DNA reads TGTGCCAGCAGCCCGATACAGCGGGGGGCCTCAGTAGTCTATACGCAGTATTTT. The chain recombines TRBV11-2 with TRBJ2-3; TRBD2 aligns across 9 bases. With V trimmed by 5 bases and J by 7 bases, 19 bases remained unmatched. Germline values: CDR1 SGHAT, CDR2 FQNNGV. The CDR3 length is 18 residues.

The rearrangement links TRBV3-1 to TRBJ2-7; D is possibly TRBD1 (6 bases). CDR1 LGHDT and CDR2 YNNKEL come from the germline V gene (reference sequence). Trimming removed 1 base at V and 1 base at J, with 17 bases between. This CDR3 spans 17 amino acids. The DNA of the CDR3 is TGTGCCAGCAGCCAAGTTAGCGACCCAGGGGAGTCCTACGAGCAGTACTTC. This sequence encodes CASSQVSDPGESYEQYF.

Many counts were recorded for this clonotype. V gene TRBV4-2 combines with J gene TRBJ1-4; 9 nucleotides line up with TRBD1. With V trimmed by 5 bases and J by 4 bases, 5 bases remained unmatched. This CDR3 has 15 amino acids. Germline V gene lookup returns CDR1 LGHNA and CDR2 YNFKEQ. As DNA, the CDR3 is TGTGCCAGCAGCAACGGACAGGGGAATAATGAAAAACTGTTTTTT. It codes for CASSNGQGNNEKLFF.

Many counts were recorded for this clonotype. This chain connects TRBV7-9 to TRBJ1-1, with 7 bases fitting TRBD1. J lost 6 bases, V lost 6 bases, and 4 bases had no gene match. Germline V lookup: CDR1 SEHNR, CDR2 FQNEAQ (reference sequence). This CDR3 spans 12 amino acids. The CDR3 protein is CASRYGTAEAFF. The CDR3 DNA reads as TGTGCCAGCAGATATGGGACAGCTGAAGCTTTCTTT.

This clonotype came up many times. The V call is TRBV6-2 or TRBV6-3, the J call TRBJ1-5; 7 bases are a match to TRBD1. Looked up from germline, CDR1 is MNHEY and CDR2 is SVGEGT. The length of the CDR3 is 17 residues. J gave up 6 bases and V 2 bases, and 13 bases lay outside the gene matches. The CDR3 protein is CASSYPQGGGSTQPQHF. The CDR3 DNA sequence: TGTGCCAGCAGTTACCCCCAGGGGGGAGGTTCAACTCAGCCCCAGCATTTT.